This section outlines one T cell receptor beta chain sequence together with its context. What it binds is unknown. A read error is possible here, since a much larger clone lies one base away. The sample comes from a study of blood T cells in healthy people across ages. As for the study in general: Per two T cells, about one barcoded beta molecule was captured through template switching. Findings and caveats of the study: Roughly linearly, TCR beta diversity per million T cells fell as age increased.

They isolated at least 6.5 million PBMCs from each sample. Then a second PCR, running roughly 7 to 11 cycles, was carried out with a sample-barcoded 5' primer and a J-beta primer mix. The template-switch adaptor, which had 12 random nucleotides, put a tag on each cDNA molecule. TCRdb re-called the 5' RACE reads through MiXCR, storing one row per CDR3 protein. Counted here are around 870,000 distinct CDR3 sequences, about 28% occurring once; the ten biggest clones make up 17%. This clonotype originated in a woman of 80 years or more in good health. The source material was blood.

In DNA, the CDR3 is TGTGCCAGCAGTTACTCGGGCGGGGGGGCCCAAGGTAGCACAGATACGCGGTATTTT. Its translation: CASSYSGGGAQGSTDTRYF. The rearrangement uses TRBV6-5 and TRBJ2-3; 9 bases fit TRBD2. CDR3 length: 19 residues. Germline CDR1 MNHEY, CDR2 SVGAGI.